Following are 25 T cell receptor beta chains from one sample sequenced in a study of cytomegalovirus exposure and HLA in healthy donors. Some clones are missing from TCRdb's copy, which holds only in-frame ones; the method was immunoSEQ multiplex PCR. The sample carries about 250,000 clones, around nine tenths recorded once. Sequencing input: PBMCs. These receptor sequences come from a man aged 18 to 29 in good health and CMV-seronegative.

CDR3: CASNDISYEQYF. The CDR3 DNA reads as TGTGCCAGCAACGACATATCCTACGAGCAGTACTTC. This chain links TRBV11-2 with TRBJ2-7; D is unclear. Germline V CDR1 and CDR2: SGHAT, FQNNGV. The CDR3 extends over 12 amino acids. Trimming cost V 7 bases and J 1 base, with 8 bases left between them. Full variable domain (rest looked up from reference TRBV11-2 and TRBJ2-7): EAGVAQSPRYKIIEKRQSVAFWCNPISGHATLYWYQQILGQGPKLLIQFQNNGVVDDSQLPKDRFSAERLKGVDSTLKIQPAKLEDSAVYLCASNDISYEQYFGPGTRLTVT.

The chain couples TRBV4-3 to TRBJ2-7, with TRBD1 as a possible D gene (5 bases). Germline lookup yields CDR1 LGHNA and CDR2 YSLEER. The V and J ends lost 0 bases and 3 bases respectively, with 12 bases between them. This CDR3 is built from 15 residues. The CDR3 sequence: CASSQDRGADYEQYF. The CDR3 DNA reads as TGCGCCAGCAGCCAAGATCGTGGGGCAGACTACGAGCAGTACTTC.

The chain combines TRBV28 with TRBJ2-1; 7 nucleotides line up with TRBD2. V was pared by 4 bases and J by 3 bases, with 9 bases of the junction left unmatched. Germline V gene lookup returns CDR1 MDHEN and CDR2 SYDVKM. The CDR3 totals 16 residues. CDR3 bases: TGTGCCAGCAGTTCTCCGGGGGGACCCTTCTACAATGAGCAGTTCTTC. Amino acids: CASSSPGGPFYNEQFF. Complete variable domain (other parts from reference TRBV28 and TRBJ2-1): DVKVTQSSRYLVKRTGEKVFLECVQDMDHENMFWYRQDPGLGLRLIYFSYDVKMKEKGDIPEGYSVSREKKERFSLILESASTNQTSMYLCASSSPGGPFYNEQFFGPGTRLTVL.

The chain uses TRBV7-2 and TRBJ1-5, with D unresolved. Trimming shortened V by 3 bases and J by 1 base, and 10 bases separated the two germline ends. Germline V lookup: CDR1 SGHTA, CDR2 FQGNSA. The CDR3 length is 15 residues. Here the CDR3 DNA reads TGTGCCAGCAGCTTCAAGGGAGGGAGCAATCAGCCCCAGCATTTT. Amino acid sequence: CASSFKGGSNQPQHF. The variable domain in full, with the rest retrieved from reference TRBV7-2 and TRBJ1-5, is GAGVSQSPSNKVTEKGKDVELRCDPISGHTALYWYRQSLGQGLEFLIYFQGNSAPDKSGLPSDRFSAERTGGSVSTLTIQRTQQEDSAVYLCASSFKGGSNQPQHFGDGTRLSIL.

On this clone: Other DNA sequences in the sample encode the same CDR3. V and J are TRBV18 and TRBJ2-1, with 7 bases that match TRBD1. Germline CDR1 reads KGHSH; CDR2 reads LQKENI. The CDR3 is 14 residues long. Trimming removed 3 bases from V and 5 bases from J; junction bases left unmatched: 4. The CDR3 nucleotides read TGTGCCAGCTCACCTACCACAGGGGACAATGAGCAGTTCTTC. Its translation is CASSPTTGDNEQFF.

The table lists this clone with a few counts. The V gene is TRBV28, the J gene TRBJ1-4; the D is unclear. This CDR3 region has 12 residues. Germline V gene data show CDR1 as MDHEN and CDR2 as SYDVKM. Trimming shortened V by 3 bases and J by 7 bases, and 6 bases separated the two germline ends. The CDR3 DNA reads TGTGCCAGCAGTTTTTCCCTTGAAAAACTGTTTTTT. Amino acids: CASSFSLEKLFF.

This chain joins TRBV23-1 and TRBJ2-7; TRBD2 matches at 9 bases. TRBV23-1 is recorded as an ORF, its role being uncertain. The CDR3 contains 14 residues. Trimming removed 9 bases from V and 2 bases from J; junction bases left unmatched: 8. CDR3 region: CARLEASGTYEQYF. CDR3 nucleotide sequence: TGCGCCAGGTTAGAGGCTAGCGGGACCTACGAGCAGTACTTC.

The chain joins TRBV7-6 to TRBJ1-5; unclear D gene. CDR3 length: 15 residues. The germline V gene encodes CDR1 SGHVS and CDR2 FNYEAQ. V dropped 3 bases and J dropped 3 bases, with 12 bases sitting between them. Here the CDR3 DNA reads TGTGCCAGCAGCTTTGGGCCAGGCATCAATCAGCCCCAGCATTTT. It is translated as CASSFGPGINQPQHF.

Written as DNA, the CDR3 is TGTGCCAGCAAGGCGCTAGCGGGGGTGGAGACCCAGTACTTC. It translates to CASKALAGVETQYF. The V and J genes are TRBV27 and TRBJ2-5, with 10 bases aligning to TRBD2. The CDR3 is made up of 14 amino acids. The germline V gene has CDR1 MNHEY and CDR2 SMNVEV (reference sequence). V was clipped by 7 bases and J by 5 bases; unmatched bases: 7.

The V gene is TRBV5-1, the J gene TRBJ2-4, with TRBD1 identical over 7 bases. This CDR3 has 13 residues. Germline trimming cut 0 bases from V and 6 bases from J; bases unmatched to any gene: 0. The germline V gene encodes CDR1 SGHRS and CDR2 YFSETQ. This CDR3 is CASSLGQGNIQYF. The CDR3 coding sequence is TGCGCCAGCAGCTTGGGACAGGGAAACATTCAGTACTTC.

The J gene is TRBJ1-6, the V gene TRBV5-4; no reliable D call. Germline V lookup: CDR1 SGHNT, CDR2 YYREEE (reference sequence). V lost 4 bases and J 7 bases, leaving 12 bases between the germline ends. The CDR3 runs to 14 residues. CDR3 amino acids: CASSQRELNSPLHF. For the CDR3, the DNA is TGTGCCAGCAGCCAGCGGGAACTCAATTCACCCCTCCACTTT.

V usage is TRBV6-6 and J usage is TRBJ2-5; D might be TRBD2 (7 bases). V lost 4 bases to trimming and J lost 5 bases, with 11 bases between them. This CDR3 contains 13 residues. In germline, CDR1 is MNHNY, CDR2 SVGAGI (reference sequence). The CDR3: CASSSEGGETQYF. In DNA form, the CDR3 reads TGTGCCAGCAGTTCAGAGGGGGGGGAGACCCAGTACTTC.

The chain combines TRBV4-1 with TRBJ1-3; perhaps TRBD1 as D (5 bases). The germline V and J ends were trimmed by 0 bases and 5 bases, with 11 bases remaining between them. From germline, CDR1 is MGHRA and CDR2 YSYEKL. The CDR3 is 15 residues long. The CDR3 here is CASSQDPQGRNTIYF. CDR3 coding DNA: TGCGCCAGCAGCCAAGACCCCCAGGGCCGAAACACCATATATTTT.

This clone has more than one count but fewer than ten. The chain couples TRBV5-4 to TRBJ1-2; D may be TRBD1 (6 bases). This CDR3 is built from 15 residues. Trimming took 5 bases from V and 4 from J, leaving 18 bases between them. Germline lookup yields CDR1 SGHNT and CDR2 YYREEE (reference sequence). The CDR3 nucleotides are TGTGCCAGCAGAAATACCGGGACAAGCGGCTATGGCTACACCTTC. Amino acids: CASRNTGTSGYGYTF.

This clone was recorded at least ten times. V gene TRBV5-8 combines with J gene TRBJ2-7, with 8 nucleotides matching TRBD1. The CDR3 covers 15 residues. Trimming cost V 3 bases and J 4 bases; bases outside gene matches: 9. Germline lookup yields CDR1 SGHTS and CDR2 YDEGEE. The CDR3 DNA reads TGTGCCAGCAGCTCACCGGGACAGGCAACTTACGAGCAGTACTTC. Translation: CASSSPGQATYEQYF.

The rearrangement links TRBV9 to TRBJ2-1; the match to TRBD1 covers 7 bases. V dropped 2 bases and J dropped 4; count of bases not matched to a gene: 6. Germline CDR1 reads SGDLS; CDR2 reads YYNGEE. The CDR3 has 15 amino acids. The CDR3 protein is CASSVRDSPYNEQFF. In nucleotides, the CDR3 is TGTGCCAGCAGCGTCCGGGACAGCCCTTACAATGAGCAGTTCTTC.

The rearrangement uses TRBV4-3 and TRBJ1-2, with D possibly TRBD1 on 5 matching bases. The V end lost 0 bases, the J end lost 3 bases, and 8 bases lay between the germline ends. The CDR3 consists of 14 residues. Germline CDR1 is LGHNA and CDR2 is YSLEER. CDR3 coding DNA: TGCGCCAGCAGCCAAGAATCGACAGACTATGGCTACACCTTC. It translates to CASSQESTDYGYTF.

The chain is built from TRBV12-5 and TRBJ2-7, with TRBD1 as a possible D gene (6 bases). This CDR3 has 13 residues. Trimming stripped 1 base from V and 5 bases from J, with 9 bases between. Germline CDR1 LGHNT, CDR2 FRNRAP. In DNA, the CDR3 is TGTGCTAGTGGTTTGGGGGGGCGAGACGAGCAGTACTTC. Translation gives CASGLGGRDEQYF.

In this sample, this clone turned up once. The V and J genes are TRBV9 and TRBJ2-1; 10 nucleotides match TRBD2. The CDR3 loop spans 15 amino acids. The trim removed 4 bases at V and 4 bases at J, leaving 5 bases unmatched. From germline, CDR1 is SGDLS and CDR2 YYNGEE. The CDR3 DNA is TGTGCCAGCAGCTCCCTAGCGGGGGTTTACAATGAGCAGTTCTTC. This codes for CASSSLAGVYNEQFF.

The rearrangement uses TRBV28 and TRBJ2-2; D is possibly TRBD2 (5 bases). CDR1 is MDHEN and CDR2 is SYDVKM in the germline V gene. The CDR3 extends over 12 amino acids. Trimming left V 6 bases short and J 9 bases short, with 11 bases between. Here the CDR3 DNA reads TGTGCCAGCAGAGAGGGAAGTAGGGAGCTGTTTTTT. It translates to CASREGSRELFF. Filled out from reference TRBV28 and TRBJ2-2, the complete variable domain reads DVKVTQSSRYLVKRTGEKVFLECVQDMDHENMFWYRQDPGLGLRLIYFSYDVKMKEKGDIPEGYSVSREKKERFSLILESASTNQTSMYLCASREGSRELFFGEGSRLTVL.

The gene calls are TRBV29-1 and TRBJ2-7, with D tentatively TRBD2 (5 bases). The CDR3 has 11 amino acids. Germline-derived CDR1 and CDR2 are SQVTM and ANQGSEA. Trimming took off 3 bases at V and 3 bases at J, with 6 bases between the two ends. CDR3 sequence: CSVDEGYEQYF. In nucleotides, the CDR3 is TGCAGCGTTGACGAGGGCTACGAGCAGTACTTC.

This chain uses TRBV10-1 with TRBJ1-2; TRBD1 matches at 8 bases. After removal of 6 bases from V and 4 bases from J, the junction contained 7 bases not matched to a gene. The CDR3 runs 14 residues. Germline-derived CDR1 and CDR2 are WNHNN and SYGVQD (reference sequence). This CDR3 is CASSAGQGLYGYTF. CDR3 sequence (DNA): TGCGCCAGCAGCGCCGGACAGGGACTCTATGGCTACACCTTC.

The rearrangement links TRBV28 to TRBJ1-2; 11 nucleotides match TRBD1. This CDR3 is 15 amino acids long. From germline, CDR1 is MDHEN and CDR2 SYDVKM. The junction had 4 bases not matched to a gene; V was cut back by 4 bases and J by 3 bases. The CDR3 region has the DNA TGTGCCAGCAGTTCAGGGACAGGGGGGTACTATGGCTACACCTTC. Translating it yields CASSSGTGGYYGYTF.

The chain joins TRBV2 to TRBJ1-2; 7 nucleotides line up with TRBD1. This CDR3 region has 13 residues. V was clipped by 4 bases and J by 3 bases; unmatched bases: 2. Per germline, CDR1 SNHLY and CDR2 FYNNEI. CDR3 nucleotide sequence: TGTGCCAGCAGTGGAGGACAGGACTATGGCTACACCTTC. Encoded protein: CASSGGQDYGYTF.

This clone was recorded once. V and J are TRBV28 and TRBJ2-7; D unresolved. V gave up 6 bases and J gave up 3 bases, with 12 bases separating them. The V gene's germline CDR1 is MDHEN and CDR2 SYDVKM. The CDR3 consists of 13 residues. The CDR3 region has the DNA TGTGCCAGCAGAGACACGAAAGTCTACGAGCAGTACTTC. As protein: CASRDTKVYEQYF.